Described below is a single T cell receptor (beta chain) sequence and its context. Its matching antigen is unknown. The protocol was immunoSEQ multiplex PCR, while the TCRdb copy is restricted to in-frame clones and leaves out a portion. This repertoire shows under 1,900,000 clones, around 98.5% found once; its top ten account for over 0.3%. Germline V lookup: CDR1 MNHEY, CDR2 SVGAGI. The CDR3 length is 15 residues. With 0 bases clipped from V and 6 bases from J, the junction kept 5 bases outside the gene matches. The data are from a study of shared clonotypes between healthy human individuals. About the study: The study drew on a couple of women and a few men aged 18 to 49 as donors. The plates for each donor numbered three CD4 naive, three CD4 memory, two CD8 naive and one CD8 memory. Findings of the study overall: Apart from blood, nothing was sampled; tissue repertoires likely differ. A reduction in generation probabilities was seen for non-shared clonotypes relative to those shared by all four donors.

Material: naive CD4+ T cells sorted from blood. Regarding subset: CD45RA+ positively selected. The TCR sequence derives from a man under 40 in good health. The chain is built from TRBV6-5 and TRBJ2-7; TRBD1 matches 10 bases. The CDR3 sequence is CASSYSPGTGVEQYF. The CDR3 DNA follows: TGTGCCAGCAGTTACTCCCCCGGGACAGGGGTCGAGCAGTACTTC.